This is a list of T cell receptor beta chains from one sample in a study of somatic mutations in cytotoxic T cells in rheumatoid arthritis. Sequencing used immunoSEQ multiplex PCR; TCRdb keeps in-frame clones, though not all of them. The sample has more than 9,500 clones, around 86% seen once. Sequenced input: CD8+ T cells sorted from blood. Receptors were obtained from a woman aged 55 to 70 in good health. Both conserved end residues are part of each CDR3. A D gene is named only where the DNA matches it firmly. Rows may omit the clone size; those that give it use once, few, many or a size class.

J: TRBJ2-1
D: TRBD2
V: TRBV29-1
size: NA
CDR3: CSVLAGGPREQFF
DNA: TGCAGCGTCCTAGCGGGGGGGCCTCGTGAGCAGTTCTTC

J: TRBJ2-2
D: NA
V: TRBV25-1
size: NA
CDR3: CASSGKGVNTGELFF
DNA: TGTGCCAGCAGCGGGAAGGGGGTAAACACCGGGGAGCTGTTTTTT

J: TRBJ1-4
D: TRBD1
V: TRBV10-3
size: NA
CDR3: CAISAIPGQGYEKLFF
DNA: TGTGCCATCAGTGCGATACCGGGACAGGGATATGAAAAACTGTTTTTT

J: TRBJ2-7
D: NA
V: TRBV30
size: NA
CDR3: CAWRTGTYEQYF
DNA: TGTGCCTGGAGAACAGGAACCTACGAGCAGTACTTC

J: TRBJ1-1
D: NA
V: TRBV5-1
size: NA
CDR3: CASSLGPGQRNTEAFF
DNA: TGCGCCAGCAGCTTGGGACCAGGACAGAGGAACACTGAAGCTTTCTTT

J: TRBJ1-2
D: NA
V: TRBV10-2
size: few
CDR3: CASSEQAFRYGYTF
DNA: TGCGCCAGCAGTGAACAGGCATTCCGTTATGGCTACACCTTC

J: TRBJ2-3
D: NA
V: TRBV19
size: NA
CDR3: CASSPSSTDTQYF
DNA: TGTGCCAGTAGCCCTTCTAGCACAGATACGCAGTATTTT

J: TRBJ2-1
D: TRBD1
V: TRBV6-1
size: NA
CDR3: CASSADRGNHEQFF
DNA: TGTGCCAGCAGTGCAGACAGGGGTAATCATGAGCAGTTCTTC

J: TRBJ1-1
D: NA
V: TRBV6-4
size: few
CDR3: CASREDRNTEAFF
DNA: TGTGCCAGCAGGGAGGACAGGAACACTGAAGCTTTCTTT

J: TRBJ2-3
D: NA
V: TRBV6-6
size: NA
CDR3: CASTSGARDTQYF
DNA: TGTGCCAGCACCTCGGGAGCACGAGATACGCAGTATTTT

J: TRBJ1-6
D: TRBD1
V: TRBV28
size: few
CDR3: CATTRQGYNSPLHF
DNA: TGTGCCACGACCCGACAGGGGTATAATTCACCCCTCCACTTT

J: TRBJ2-7
D: TRBD1
V: TRBV7-8
size: NA
CDR3: CASRKRGQRLDEQYF
DNA: TGTGCCAGCAGGAAAAGGGGACAGAGGCTCGACGAGCAGTACTTC

J: TRBJ2-5
D: TRBD2
V: TRBV14
size: NA
CDR3: CASSSSGGALPKQETQYF
DNA: TGTGCCAGCAGCTCTAGCGGGGGGGCTTTGCCCAAGCAAGAGACCCAGTACTTC

J: TRBJ1-1
D: TRBD1
V: TRBV19
size: few
CDR3: CASRSLTGGATEAFF
DNA: TGTGCCAGTAGATCGCTGACAGGGGGGGCCACTGAAGCTTTCTTT

J: TRBJ2-3
D: NA
V: TRBV15
size: NA
CDR3: CATSRVAATDTQYF
DNA: TGTGCCACCAGCAGAGTTGCGGCGACAGATACGCAGTATTTT

J: TRBJ1-2
D: TRBD1
V: TRBV10-3
size: NA
CDR3: CAISEVQGDFDGYTF
DNA: TGTGCCATCAGTGAGGTACAGGGGGACTTCGATGGCTACACCTTC

J: TRBJ1-1
D: NA
V: TRBV27
size: NA
CDR3: CASSLEQGRGTEAFF
DNA: TGTGCCAGCAGTCTAGAGCAGGGGCGCGGGACTGAAGCTTTCTTT

J: TRBJ2-7
D: TRBD2
V: TRBV19
size: NA
CDR3: CASSTTSGDFYEQYF
DNA: TGTGCCAGTAGTACGACTAGCGGGGATTTCTACGAGCAGTACTTC

J: TRBJ2-1
D: NA
V: TRBV19
size: once
CDR3: CASTIPGNEQFF
DNA: TGTGCCAGTACTATACCAGGCAATGAGCAGTTCTTC

J: TRBJ2-2
D: NA
V: TRBV6-6
size: NA
CDR3: CASSSGTGELFF
DNA: TGTGCCAGTTCGAGCGGCACCGGGGAGCTGTTTTTT

J: TRBJ1-1
D: TRBD1
V: TRBV14
size: large
CDR3: CASSQTRQGTNTEAFF
DNA: TGTGCCAGCAGCCAGACGAGACAGGGAACGAACACTGAAGCTTTCTTT

J: TRBJ2-2
D: NA
V: TRBV20-1
size: NA
CDR3: CSARPVGELFF
DNA: TGCAGTGCTAGACCGGTCGGGGAGCTGTTTTTT

J: TRBJ2-7
D: NA
V: TRBV5-8
size: NA
CDR3: CATGVSYEQYF
DNA: TGTGCCACGGGGGTCTCCTACGAGCAGTACTTC

J: TRBJ2-1
D: TRBD2
V: TRBV7-8
size: once
CDR3: CASSSSGRLGGANEQFF
DNA: TGTGCCAGCAGCAGTAGTGGTCGTCTGGGAGGGGCGAATGAGCAGTTCTTC

J: TRBJ1-3
D: NA
V: TRBV2
size: few
CDR3: CAFWALGGITIYF
DNA: TGTGCCTTCTGGGCCCTCGGGGGAATCACCATATATTTT

J: TRBJ2-5
D: NA
V: TRBV27
size: NA
CDR3: CASADRRGGDLETQYF
DNA: TGTGCCAGCGCAGACCGGAGGGGGGGCGATTTGGAGACCCAGTACTTC

J: TRBJ2-3
D: NA
V: TRBV9
size: NA
CDR3: CASSVEGAGSDTQYF
DNA: TGTGCCAGCAGCGTAGAGGGGGCGGGGTCAGATACGCAGTATTTT

J: TRBJ2-3
D: TRBD1
V: TRBV5-4
size: medium-sized
CDR3: CASSWGPGQGGTDTQYF
DNA: TGTGCCAGCAGCTGGGGCCCCGGACAGGGGGGCACAGATACGCAGTATTTT

J: TRBJ1-6
D: NA
V: TRBV19
size: NA
CDR3: CASSPGELAYSPLHF
DNA: TGTGCCAGTAGTCCCGGGGAGTTGGCATATTCACCCCTCCACTTT

J: TRBJ2-3
D: TRBD2
V: TRBV13
size: NA
CDR3: CASSLGLAGTPSTDTQYF
DNA: TGTGCCAGCAGCTTAGGGCTAGCGGGGACTCCTAGCACAGATACGCAGTATTTT

J: TRBJ1-3
D: NA
V: TRBV9
size: NA
CDR3: CASSPSTGHGNTIYF
DNA: TGTGCCAGCAGCCCATCTACAGGGCACGGAAACACCATATATTTT

J: TRBJ1-5
D: NA
V: TRBV6-1
size: once
CDR3: CASSEVGGSNQPQHF
DNA: TGTGCCAGCAGTGAGGTGGGGGGAAGCAATCAGCCCCAGCATTTT

J: TRBJ2-1
D: TRBD2
V: TRBV5-6
size: once
CDR3: CASLSSGTSVSVNEQFF
DNA: TGTGCCAGCTTAAGCTCCGGGACTAGCGTCTCCGTCAATGAGCAGTTCTTC

J: TRBJ2-5
D: NA
V: TRBV27
size: NA
CDR3: CASSYLASQETQYF
DNA: TGTGCCAGCAGTTACCTAGCATCCCAAGAGACCCAGTACTTC

J: TRBJ1-2
D: NA
V: TRBV15
size: NA
CDR3: CATSRDTTDYGYTF
DNA: TGTGCCACCAGCAGAGACACGACAGACTATGGCTACACCTTC

J: TRBJ2-1
D: NA
V: TRBV7-9
size: few
CDR3: CASSLGPTNEQFF
DNA: TGTGCCAGCAGCTTAGGCCCTACCAATGAGCAGTTCTTC

J: TRBJ2-7
D: NA
V: TRBV5-4
size: NA
CDR3: CASSLAGSYEQYF
DNA: TGTGCCAGCAGCTTGGCGGGTTCCTACGAGCAGTACTTC

J: TRBJ1-2
D: TRBD1
V: TRBV5-6
size: NA
CDR3: CASSLGQGVYGYTF
DNA: TGTGCCAGCAGCTTGGGACAGGGGGTCTATGGCTACACCTTC

J: TRBJ2-3
D: TRBD1
V: TRBV2
size: NA
CDR3: CASRAGTGHTDTQYF
DNA: TGTGCCAGCAGGGCCGGGACAGGGCATACAGATACGCAGTATTTT

J: TRBJ1-1
D: NA
V: TRBV21-1
size: NA
CDR3: CASTDRMNTEAFF
DNA: TGTGCCAGCACGGACAGAATGAACACTGAAGCTTTCTTT

J: TRBJ2-1
D: NA
V: TRBV19
size: NA
CDR3: CASGPGNINEQFF
DNA: TGTGCCAGTGGGCCCGGGAATATCAATGAGCAGTTCTTC

J: TRBJ1-1
D: NA
V: TRBV30
size: NA
CDR3: CAWGSIGVGTEAFF
DNA: TGTGCCTGGGGAAGCATCGGTGTCGGGACTGAAGCTTTCTTT

J: TRBJ1-1
D: NA
V: TRBV5-5
size: NA
CDR3: CASSFDSTMNTEAFF
DNA: TGTGCCAGCAGCTTCGACAGTACTATGAACACTGAAGCTTTCTTT

J: TRBJ2-7
D: TRBD2
V: TRBV9
size: NA
CDR3: CASSVGSGAYSYEQYF
DNA: TGTGCCAGCAGCGTAGGTAGCGGGGCTTACTCCTACGAGCAGTACTTC

J: TRBJ1-5
D: TRBD1
V: TRBV19
size: NA
CDR3: CASSIVGQGTDQPQHF
DNA: TGTGCCAGTAGTATAGTGGGACAGGGGACCGATCAGCCCCAGCATTTT

J: TRBJ2-7
D: NA
V: TRBV30
size: NA
CDR3: CAWREQGTREQYF
DNA: TGTGCCTGGAGAGAACAGGGAACTCGCGAGCAGTACTTC